Detailed here is one TCR beta chain. The CDR3 length is 13 residues. With V trimmed by 5 bases and J by 5 bases, 3 bases remained unmatched. CDR1 is MNHEY and CDR2 is SVGAGI in the germline V gene. The record originates from a study of T-cell memory formation after mild COVID-19. The TCR alpha and TCR beta cDNA libraries, bearing sample barcodes and UMIs, were generated by 5'RACE using constant-segment primers. In TCRdb, the 5' RACE reads were re-called with MiXCR into one record per CDR3 protein. The sample includes 350,000 to 400,000 distinct CDR3 sequences, about 15% of them seen just once. The source is a man younger than 30 who had mild COVID-19 (a few samples of this study predate the infection). Cell type and time point are not known. Source material: PBMCs or a T cell subset sorted from them (not recorded which). The V and J genes are TRBV6-5 and TRBJ2-1; 7 nucleotides line up with TRBD1. The chain's CDR3 is CASSRGQNNEQFF. In DNA, the CDR3 is TGTGCCAGCAGTAGGGGACAGAACAATGAGCAGTTCTTC.